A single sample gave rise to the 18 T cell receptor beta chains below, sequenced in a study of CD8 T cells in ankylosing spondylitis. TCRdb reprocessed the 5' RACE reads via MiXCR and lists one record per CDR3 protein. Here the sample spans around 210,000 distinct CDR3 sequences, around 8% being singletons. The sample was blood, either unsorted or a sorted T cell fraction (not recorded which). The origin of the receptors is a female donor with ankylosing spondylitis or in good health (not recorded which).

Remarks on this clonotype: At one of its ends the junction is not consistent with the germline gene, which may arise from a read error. The CDR3 loop reads CAARDDGTGELFF. For the CDR3, the DNA is TGTGCCGCCAGGGACGATGGCACCGGGGAGCTGTTTTTT. The chain combines TRBV24-1 with TRBJ2-2; D may match TRBD1 or TRBD2 (5 bases each). CDR1 KGHDR and CDR2 SFDVKD come from the germline V gene. The CDR3 length is 13 residues.

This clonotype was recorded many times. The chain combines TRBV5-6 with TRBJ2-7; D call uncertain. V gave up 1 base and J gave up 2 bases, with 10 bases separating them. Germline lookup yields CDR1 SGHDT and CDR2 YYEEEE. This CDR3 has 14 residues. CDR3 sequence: CASSLWAGAYEQYF. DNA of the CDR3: TGTGCCAGCAGCTTGTGGGCAGGAGCCTACGAGCAGTACTTC.

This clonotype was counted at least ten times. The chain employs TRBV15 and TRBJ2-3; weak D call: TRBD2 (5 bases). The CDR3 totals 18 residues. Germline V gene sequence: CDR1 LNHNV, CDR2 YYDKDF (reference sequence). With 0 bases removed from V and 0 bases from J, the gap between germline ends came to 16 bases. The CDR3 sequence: CATSRDSPHGVSTDTQYF. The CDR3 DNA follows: TGTGCCACCAGCAGAGATTCACCCCACGGGGTCAGCACAGATACGCAGTATTTT. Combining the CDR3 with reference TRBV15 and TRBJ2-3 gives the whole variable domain DAMVIQNPRYQVTQFGKPVTLSCSQTLNHNVMYWYQQKSSQAPKLLFHYYDKDFNNEADTPDNFQSRRPNTSFCFLDIRSPGLGDTAMYLCATSRDSPHGVSTDTQYFGPGTRLTVL.

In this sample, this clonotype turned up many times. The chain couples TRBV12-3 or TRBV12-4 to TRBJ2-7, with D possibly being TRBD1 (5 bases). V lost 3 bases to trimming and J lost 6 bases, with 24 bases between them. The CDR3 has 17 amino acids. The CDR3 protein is CASSLGPSSGREGEQYF. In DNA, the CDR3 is TGTGCCAGCAGTTTGGGGCCCTCTTCGGGCAGGGAAGGCGAGCAGTACTTC.

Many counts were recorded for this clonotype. The chain's CDR3 is CSARWGGRGEKLFF. In DNA, the CDR3 is TGCAGTGCTCGCTGGGGGGGGCGCGGGGAAAAACTGTTTTTT. V gene TRBV20-1 combines with J gene TRBJ1-4; D is perhaps TRBD1 (6 bases). The CDR3 is 14 amino acids. CDR1 and CDR2 from the germline V gene are DFQATT and SNEGSKA (reference sequence). Between the trimmed V and J ends, which lost 5 bases and 8 bases, there was a span of 18 bases.

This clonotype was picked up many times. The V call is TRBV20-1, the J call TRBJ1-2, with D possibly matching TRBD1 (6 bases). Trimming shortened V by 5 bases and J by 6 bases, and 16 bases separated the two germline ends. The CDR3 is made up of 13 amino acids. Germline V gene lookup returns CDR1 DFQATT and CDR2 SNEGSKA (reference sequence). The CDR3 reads CSAEWDIFDGYTF. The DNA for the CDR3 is TGCAGTGCTGAATGGGACATCTTCGATGGCTACACCTTC.

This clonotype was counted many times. The chain's CDR3 is CASSQVGDLNTEAFF. The CDR3 region has the DNA TGCGCCAGCAGCCAAGTGGGCGATCTAAACACTGAAGCTTTCTTT. This rearrangement joins TRBV4-3 to TRBJ1-1; D is uncertain. The CDR3 has 15 residues. CDR1 is LGHNA, CDR2 YSLEER, per germline. Between the trimmed V and J ends, which lost 1 base and 2 bases, there was a span of 11 bases.

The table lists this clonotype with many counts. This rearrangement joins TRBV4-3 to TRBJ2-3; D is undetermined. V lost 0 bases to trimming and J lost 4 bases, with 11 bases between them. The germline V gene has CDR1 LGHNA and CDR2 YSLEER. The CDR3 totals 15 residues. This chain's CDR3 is CASSQDGRGSDTQYF. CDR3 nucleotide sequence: TGCGCCAGCAGCCAAGATGGTCGCGGATCAGATACGCAGTATTTT.

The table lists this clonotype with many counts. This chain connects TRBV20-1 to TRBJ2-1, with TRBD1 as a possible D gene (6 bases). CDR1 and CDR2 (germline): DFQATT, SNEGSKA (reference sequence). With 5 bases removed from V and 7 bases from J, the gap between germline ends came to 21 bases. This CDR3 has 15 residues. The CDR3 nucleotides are TGCAGTGCTGACCCCCCAGGGGTCTTAGTGAATGAGCAGTTCTTC. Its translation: CSADPPGVLVNEQFF.

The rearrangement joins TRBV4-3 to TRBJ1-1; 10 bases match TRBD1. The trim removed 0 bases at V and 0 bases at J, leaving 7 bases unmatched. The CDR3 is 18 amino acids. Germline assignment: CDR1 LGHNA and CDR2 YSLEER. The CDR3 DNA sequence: TGCGCCAGCAGCCAAGAGGGACAGGGGACCTCCATGAACACTGAAGCTTTCTTT. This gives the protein CASSQEGQGTSMNTEAFF.

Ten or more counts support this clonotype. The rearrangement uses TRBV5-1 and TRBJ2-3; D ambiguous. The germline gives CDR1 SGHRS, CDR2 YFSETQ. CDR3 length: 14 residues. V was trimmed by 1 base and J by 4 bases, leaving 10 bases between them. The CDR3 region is CASSLLIASDTQYF. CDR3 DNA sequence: TGCGCCAGCAGCTTGTTGATCGCCTCAGATACGCAGTATTTT.

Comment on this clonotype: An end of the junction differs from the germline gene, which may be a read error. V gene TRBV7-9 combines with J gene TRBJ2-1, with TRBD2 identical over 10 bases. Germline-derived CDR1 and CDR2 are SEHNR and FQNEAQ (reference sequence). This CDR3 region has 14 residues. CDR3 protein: CAGSQSGRDNEQFF. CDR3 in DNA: TGTGCCGGCAGCCAAAGCGGGAGGGACAATGAGCAGTTCTTC.

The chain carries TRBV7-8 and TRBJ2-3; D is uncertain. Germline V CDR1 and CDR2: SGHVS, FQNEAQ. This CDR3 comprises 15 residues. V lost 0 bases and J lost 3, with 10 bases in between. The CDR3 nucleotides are TGTGCCAGCAGCTTAGCGGCAGGCGCGACAGATACGCAGTATTTT. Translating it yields CASSLAAGATDTQYF.

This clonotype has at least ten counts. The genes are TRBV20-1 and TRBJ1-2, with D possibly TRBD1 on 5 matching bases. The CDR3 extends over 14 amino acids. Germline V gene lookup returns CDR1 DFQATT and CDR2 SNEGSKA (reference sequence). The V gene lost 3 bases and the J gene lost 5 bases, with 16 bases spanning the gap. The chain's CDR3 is CSASRAGKGYGYTF. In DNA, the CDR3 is TGCAGTGCTAGTAGGGCAGGGAAGGGGTATGGCTACACCTTC.

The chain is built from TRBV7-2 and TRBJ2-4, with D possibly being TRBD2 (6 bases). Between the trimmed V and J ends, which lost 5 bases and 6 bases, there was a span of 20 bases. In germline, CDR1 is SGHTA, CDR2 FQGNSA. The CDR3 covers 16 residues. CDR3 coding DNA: TGTGCCAGCAGCGCCCAGGACCGCGGACTATCAAACATTCAGTACTTC. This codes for CASSAQDRGLSNIQYF.

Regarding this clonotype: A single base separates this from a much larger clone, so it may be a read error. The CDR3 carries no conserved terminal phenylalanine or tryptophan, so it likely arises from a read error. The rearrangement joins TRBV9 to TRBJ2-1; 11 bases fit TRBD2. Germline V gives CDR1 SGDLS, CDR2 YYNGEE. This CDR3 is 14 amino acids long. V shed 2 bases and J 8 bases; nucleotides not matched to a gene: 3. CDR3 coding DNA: TGTGCCAGCAGCGTTTGGGGACTAGCGGATGAGCAGTTCCTC. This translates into CASSVWGLADEQFL.

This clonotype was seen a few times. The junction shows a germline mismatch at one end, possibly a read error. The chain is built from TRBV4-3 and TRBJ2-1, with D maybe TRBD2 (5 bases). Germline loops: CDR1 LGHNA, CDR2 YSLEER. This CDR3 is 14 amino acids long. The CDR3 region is CASSPSRALNEQLF. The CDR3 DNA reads TGCGCCAGCAGCCCCTCGCGGGCCCTCAATGAGCAGCTCTTC.

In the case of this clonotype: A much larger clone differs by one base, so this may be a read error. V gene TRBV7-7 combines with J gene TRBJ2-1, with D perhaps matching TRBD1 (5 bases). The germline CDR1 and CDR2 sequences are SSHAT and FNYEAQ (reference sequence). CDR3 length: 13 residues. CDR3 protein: CTSSLFQGNEQFF. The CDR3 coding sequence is TGTACCAGCAGCTTATTCCAGGGCAATGAGCAGTTCTTC. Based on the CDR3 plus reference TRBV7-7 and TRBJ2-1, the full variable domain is GAGVSQSPRYKVTKRGQDVTLRCDPISSHATLYWYQQALGQGPEFLTYFNYEAQPDKSGLPSDRFSAERPEGSISTLTIQRTEQRDSAMYRCTSSLFQGNEQFFGPGTRLTVL.